This T cell receptor (beta chain) was documented in a study of T-cell reconstitution after alpha-beta-depleted transplantation in children. Study results and caveats: Expanded graft clones, several hundred of them, were reportedly the source of alpha-beta T cells about two months after transplant. Surviving recipient T cells and thymic progenitors produced the high day-60 TCRbeta diversity seen in some patients.

There are a few counts of this clonotype. Its antigen remains unidentified. The TCRbeta library incorporated unique molecular identifiers. One entry per CDR3 protein, called by TCRdb with MiXCR from the PCR reads. The table includes fewer than 550,000 distinct CDR3 sequences, 15% to 20% detected once. Losses at the gene ends were 0 bases for V and 3 bases for J; bases not matched to a gene: 6. Germline assignment: CDR1 LGHNA and CDR2 YNFKEQ. The CDR3 runs 18 residues. The clonotype comes from a boy younger than two who had a stem cell transplant for Wiskott-Aldrich syndrome, so the T cells may come from the graft donor. Material: PBMCs, mostly from graft donor cells, obtained 360 days after TCRalphabeta/CD19-depleted stem cell transplant. V gene TRBV4-2 combines with J gene TRBJ2-2, with TRBD1 matching 11 bases. The CDR3 spells CASSQDHGQGADTGELFF. CDR3 in DNA: TGTGCCAGCAGCCAAGACCACGGACAGGGGGCTGACACCGGGGAGCTGTTTTTT.